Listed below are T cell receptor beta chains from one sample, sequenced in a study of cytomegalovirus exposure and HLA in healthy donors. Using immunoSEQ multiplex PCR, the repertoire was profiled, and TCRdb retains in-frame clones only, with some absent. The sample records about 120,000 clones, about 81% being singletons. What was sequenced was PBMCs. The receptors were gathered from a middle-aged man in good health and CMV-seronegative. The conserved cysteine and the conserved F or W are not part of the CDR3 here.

cdr3_aa: ASVAATNYGYT; v_call: TRBV7-8; j_call: TRBJ1-2
cdr3_aa: ASAAGTGIYNEQF; v_call: TRBV18; j_call: TRBJ2-1
cdr3_aa: SVAQRGPYNEQF; v_call: TRBV29-1; j_call: TRBJ2-1
cdr3_aa: ASSQDPPGTSGPNEQF; v_call: TRBV4-3; j_call: TRBJ2-1
cdr3_aa: AISGTPNYGYT; v_call: TRBV10-3; j_call: TRBJ1-2
cdr3_aa: ASSFPGYSNQPQH; v_call: TRBV28; j_call: TRBJ1-5
cdr3_aa: ASWNYYEQY; v_call: TRBV27; j_call: TRBJ2-7
cdr3_aa: ASRRQGPYEQY; v_call: TRBV6-6; j_call: TRBJ2-7
cdr3_aa: SARWQNEQY; v_call: TRBV20-1; j_call: TRBJ2-7
cdr3_aa: ASSSQGGYIQY; v_call: TRBV5-1; j_call: TRBJ2-4
cdr3_aa: ASSLGQSYNEQF; v_call: TRBV6-6; j_call: TRBJ2-1
cdr3_aa: ATSRGTGGYNEQF; v_call: TRBV15; j_call: TRBJ2-1
cdr3_aa: ASSSYSQARGYT; v_call: TRBV27; j_call: TRBJ1-2
cdr3_aa: ATFSLNYGYT; v_call: TRBV19; j_call: TRBJ1-2
cdr3_aa: ATSRDEPLNRDEQY; v_call: TRBV15; j_call: TRBJ2-7
cdr3_aa: SVEVGQGSGNTIY; v_call: TRBV29-1; j_call: TRBJ1-3
cdr3_aa: ASSAELRNTGELF; v_call: TRBV5-4; j_call: TRBJ2-2
cdr3_aa: ASSFRGSGTQY; v_call: TRBV27; j_call: TRBJ2-5
cdr3_aa: ASSLDSGSYNEQF; v_call: TRBV7-3; j_call: TRBJ2-1
cdr3_aa: ASSAPGNSGANGLT; v_call: TRBV27; j_call: TRBJ2-6
cdr3_aa: ASSRGGSSYEQY; v_call: TRBV28; j_call: TRBJ2-7
cdr3_aa: ASSLSGNTIY; v_call: TRBV6-6; j_call: TRBJ1-3
cdr3_aa: ASSEGTFQETQY; v_call: TRBV2; j_call: TRBJ2-5
cdr3_aa: ASSPGGRAYNEQF; v_call: TRBV7-8; j_call: TRBJ2-1
cdr3_aa: ASSLQGFTEAF; v_call: TRBV14; j_call: TRBJ1-1
cdr3_aa: ASSIGLAVGEDTQY; v_call: TRBV7-2; j_call: TRBJ2-3
cdr3_aa: SVEDGQGAYGYT; v_call: TRBV29-1; j_call: TRBJ1-2
cdr3_aa: AWSVPGTQTSRYGYT; v_call: TRBV30; j_call: TRBJ1-2
cdr3_aa: ASSSPGLAVRAGANGLT; v_call: TRBV2; j_call: TRBJ2-6
cdr3_aa: ASSQDGGQGASRTT; v_call: TRBV4-3; j_call: TRBJ1-2
cdr3_aa: ASSTRTSGNGETQY; v_call: TRBV19; j_call: TRBJ2-5
cdr3_aa: ASTHRGAAGANVLT; v_call: TRBV19; j_call: TRBJ2-6
cdr3_aa: ASSLAAGRGIETQY; v_call: TRBV5-4; j_call: TRBJ2-5
cdr3_aa: ASSLNGRARGDTQY; v_call: TRBV7-3; j_call: TRBJ2-3
cdr3_aa: ASSYHGQGDTIY; v_call: TRBV7-3; j_call: TRBJ1-3
cdr3_aa: ASSQVSGPTEAF; v_call: TRBV14; j_call: TRBJ1-1
cdr3_aa: AAGLGQGVNTEAF; v_call: TRBV10-3; j_call: TRBJ1-1
cdr3_aa: ASRWSVAGNTEAF; v_call: TRBV19; j_call: TRBJ1-1
cdr3_aa: ASSGRVDYGYT; v_call: TRBV10-2; j_call: TRBJ1-2
cdr3_aa: ASTHRGGDGNTIY; v_call: TRBV7-9; j_call: TRBJ1-3
cdr3_aa: ASSQGPRSVVNGYT; v_call: TRBV4-1; j_call: TRBJ1-2
cdr3_aa: ASSIGQGTREQY; v_call: TRBV5-4; j_call: TRBJ2-7
cdr3_aa: ASSLARLGETQY; v_call: TRBV11-1; j_call: TRBJ2-5
cdr3_aa: ASSRGGGPTRGQPQH; v_call: TRBV19; j_call: TRBJ1-5
cdr3_aa: ASRPGVAYEQY; v_call: TRBV28; j_call: TRBJ2-7
cdr3_aa: ASSPPSGPYEQY; v_call: TRBV18; j_call: -
cdr3_aa: ASSFREDRSYGYT; v_call: TRBV5-1; j_call: TRBJ1-2
cdr3_aa: ASSLSLDRGAF; v_call: TRBV7-9; j_call: TRBJ1-1
cdr3_aa: ASSLGPTGSYEQY; v_call: TRBV5-1; j_call: TRBJ2-7
cdr3_aa: ASSRAGGDTQY; v_call: TRBV28; j_call: TRBJ2-3
cdr3_aa: ATRGVTSGGFQETQY; v_call: TRBV15; j_call: TRBJ2-5
cdr3_aa: ASKRLAGYENIQY; v_call: TRBV2; j_call: TRBJ2-4